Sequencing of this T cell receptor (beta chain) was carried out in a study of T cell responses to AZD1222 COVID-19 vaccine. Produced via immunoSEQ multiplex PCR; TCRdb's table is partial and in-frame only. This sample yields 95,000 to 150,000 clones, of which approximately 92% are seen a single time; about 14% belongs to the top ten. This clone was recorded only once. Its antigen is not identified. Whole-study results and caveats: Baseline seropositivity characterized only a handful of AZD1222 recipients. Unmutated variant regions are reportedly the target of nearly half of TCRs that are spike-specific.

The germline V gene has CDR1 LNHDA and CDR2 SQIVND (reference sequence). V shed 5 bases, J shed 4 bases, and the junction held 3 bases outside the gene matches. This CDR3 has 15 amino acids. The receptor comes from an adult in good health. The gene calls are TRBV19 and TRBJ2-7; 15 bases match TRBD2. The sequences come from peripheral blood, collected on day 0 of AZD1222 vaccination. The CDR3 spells CASSLGTSGRYEQYF. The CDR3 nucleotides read TGTGCCAGTAGTTTAGGGACTAGCGGGAGGTACGAGCAGTACTTC.